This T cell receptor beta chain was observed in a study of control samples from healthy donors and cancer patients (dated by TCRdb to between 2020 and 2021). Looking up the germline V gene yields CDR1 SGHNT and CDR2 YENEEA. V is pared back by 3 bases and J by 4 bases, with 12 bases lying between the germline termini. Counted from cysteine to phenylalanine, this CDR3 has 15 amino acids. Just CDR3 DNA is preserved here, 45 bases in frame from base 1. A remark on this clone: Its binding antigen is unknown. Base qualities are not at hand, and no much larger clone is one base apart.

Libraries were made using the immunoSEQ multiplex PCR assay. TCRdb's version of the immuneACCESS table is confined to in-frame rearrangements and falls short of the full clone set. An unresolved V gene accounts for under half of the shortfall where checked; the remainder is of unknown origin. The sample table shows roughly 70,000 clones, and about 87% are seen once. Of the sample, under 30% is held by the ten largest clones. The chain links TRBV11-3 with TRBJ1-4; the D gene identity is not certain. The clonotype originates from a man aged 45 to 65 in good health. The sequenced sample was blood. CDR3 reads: CASSLDDTSNEKLFF. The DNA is TGTGCCAGCAGCTTGGACGACACGAGTAATGAAAAACTGTTTTTT. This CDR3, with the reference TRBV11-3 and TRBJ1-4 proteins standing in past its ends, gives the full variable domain EAGVVQSPRYKIIEKKQPVAFWCNPISGHNTLYWYLQNLGQGPELLIRYENEEAVDDSQLPKDRFSAERLKGVDSTLKIQPAELGDSAVYLCASSLDDTSNEKLFFGSGTQLSVL.